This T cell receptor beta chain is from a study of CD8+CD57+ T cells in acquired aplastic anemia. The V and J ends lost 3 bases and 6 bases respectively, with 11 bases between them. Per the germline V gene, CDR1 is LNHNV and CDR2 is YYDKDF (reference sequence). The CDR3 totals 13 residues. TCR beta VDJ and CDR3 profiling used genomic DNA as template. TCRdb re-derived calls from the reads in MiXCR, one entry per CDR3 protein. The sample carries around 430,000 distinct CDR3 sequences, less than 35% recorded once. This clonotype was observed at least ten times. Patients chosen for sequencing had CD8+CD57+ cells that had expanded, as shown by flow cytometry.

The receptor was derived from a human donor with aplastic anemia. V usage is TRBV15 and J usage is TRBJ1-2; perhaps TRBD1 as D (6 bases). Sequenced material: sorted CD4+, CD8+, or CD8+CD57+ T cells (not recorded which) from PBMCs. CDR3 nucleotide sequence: TGTGCCACCAGCAGCCCACAGGGCGATGGCTACACCTTC. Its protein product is CATSSPQGDGYTF.